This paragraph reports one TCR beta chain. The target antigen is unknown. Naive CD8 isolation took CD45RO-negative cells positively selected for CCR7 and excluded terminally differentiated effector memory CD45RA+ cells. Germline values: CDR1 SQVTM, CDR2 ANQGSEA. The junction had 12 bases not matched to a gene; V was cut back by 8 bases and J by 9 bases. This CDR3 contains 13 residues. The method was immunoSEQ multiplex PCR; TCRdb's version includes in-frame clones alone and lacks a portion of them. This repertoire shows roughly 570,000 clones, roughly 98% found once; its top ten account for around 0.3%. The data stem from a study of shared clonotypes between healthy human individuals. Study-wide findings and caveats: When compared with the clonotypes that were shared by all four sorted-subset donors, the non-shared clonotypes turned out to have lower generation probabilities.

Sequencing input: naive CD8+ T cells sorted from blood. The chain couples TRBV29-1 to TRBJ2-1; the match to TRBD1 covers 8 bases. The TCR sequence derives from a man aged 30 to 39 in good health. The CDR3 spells CSSQGQDWSEQFF. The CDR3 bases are TGCAGCAGCCAGGGACAGGACTGGAGTGAGCAGTTCTTC.